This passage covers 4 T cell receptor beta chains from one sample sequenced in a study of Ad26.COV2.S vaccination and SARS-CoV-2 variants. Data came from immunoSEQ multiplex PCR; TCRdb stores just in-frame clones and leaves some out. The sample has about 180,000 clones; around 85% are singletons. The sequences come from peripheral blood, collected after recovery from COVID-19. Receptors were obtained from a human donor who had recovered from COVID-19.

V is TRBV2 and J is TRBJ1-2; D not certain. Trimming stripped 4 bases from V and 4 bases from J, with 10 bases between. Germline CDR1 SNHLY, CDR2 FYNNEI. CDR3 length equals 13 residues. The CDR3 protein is CASSGERSYGYTF. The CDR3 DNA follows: TGTGCCAGCAGTGGTGAGCGTTCCTATGGCTACACCTTC.

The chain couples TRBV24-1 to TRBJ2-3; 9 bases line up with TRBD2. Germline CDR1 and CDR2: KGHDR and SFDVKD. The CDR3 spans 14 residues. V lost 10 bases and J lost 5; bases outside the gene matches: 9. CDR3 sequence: CATLGGGAGDTQYF. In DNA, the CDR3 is TGTGCCACTCTGGGCGGGGGGGCCGGAGATACGCAGTATTTT.

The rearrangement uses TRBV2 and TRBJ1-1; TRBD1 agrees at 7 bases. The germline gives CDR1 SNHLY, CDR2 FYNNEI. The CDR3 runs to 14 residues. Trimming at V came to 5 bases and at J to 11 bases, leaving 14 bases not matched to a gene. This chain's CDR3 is CASSKDRAARWAFF. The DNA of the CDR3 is TGTGCCAGCAGTAAAGACAGGGCTGCGCGTTGGGCTTTCTTT. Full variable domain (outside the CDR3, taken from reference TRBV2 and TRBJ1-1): EPEVTQTPSHQVTQMGQEVILRCVPISNHLYFYWYRQILGQKVEFLVSFYNNEISEKSEIFDDQFSVERPDGSNFTLKIRSTKLEDSAMYFCASSKDRAARWAFFGQGTRLTVV.

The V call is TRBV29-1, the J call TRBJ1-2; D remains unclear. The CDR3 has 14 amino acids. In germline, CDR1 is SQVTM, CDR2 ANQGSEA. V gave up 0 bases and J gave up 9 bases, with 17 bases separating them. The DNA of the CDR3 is TGCAGCGTTGAAGATTCAGGCAGAAAGTATAGCTACACCTTC. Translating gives CSVEDSGRKYSYTF.